This TCR beta chain was sequenced in a study of T cells in Graves' hyperthyroidism and ophthalmopathy. This CDR3 has 14 amino acids. Germline CDR1 is MDHEN and CDR2 is SYDVKM. The ends were cut back, 6 bases at V and 4 bases at J, with 16 bases in the middle. What was amplified from RNA transcripts were TCR beta CDR3 regions. In the first-round RT-PCR of the TCR CDR3, the HTBI primer set was used. Each CDR3 protein gets one entry after TCRdb re-called the multiplex PCR reads with MiXCR. The sample shows roughly 100,000 distinct CDR3 sequences, 47% of them seen only once. Study-wide findings and caveats: Among thyroid clonotypes expanded above 0.001, most also appeared in blood. Ophthalmopathy cases were set apart from stable hyperthyroidism by a 13 V-J model.

For this clonotype: As yet, its antigen is unknown.

The sequence was collected from a man in his forties or fifties with Graves' hyperthyroidism. The sequenced sample was blood. This chain uses TRBV28 with TRBJ2-7; the D gene is possibly TRBD1 (6 bases). CDR3 in DNA: TGTGCCAGCAGCTGGGGGCTGGAATATTACGAGCAGTACTTC. This codes for CASSWGLEYYEQYF.